Below, 22 T cell receptor beta chains from the same sample are listed, as sequenced in a study of blood T cell repertoires in COVID-19. The table came from immunoSEQ multiplex PCR; TCRdb's copy has only in-frame clones and leaves some out. The sample comprises some 25,000 clones, about nine tenths of which are singletons, and more than 7% rests with the top ten. The specimen was peripheral blood. Source of these receptors: a man aged 45-65 years with active COVID-19.

V is TRBV6-5 and J is TRBJ1-5; no reliable D call. V lost 8 bases and J lost 3, with 11 bases in between. Germline V lookup: CDR1 MNHEY, CDR2 SVGAGI. This CDR3 has 13 amino acids. The DNA of the CDR3 is TGTGCCAGCGGGAGACAACCCAATCAGCCCCAGCATTTT. Translating it yields CASGRQPNQPQHF.

The chain uses TRBV5-5 and TRBJ1-5, with unresolved D. Germline CDR1 and CDR2: SGHKS and YYEKEE (reference sequence). There are 16 residues in the CDR3. V was clipped by 4 bases and J by 0 bases, with 14 bases between them. The CDR3 bases are TGTGCCAGCAGCAGGTTCGGGATAAATAGCAATCAGCCCCAGCATTTT. It encodes CASSRFGINSNQPQHF.

This sequence joins TRBV5-4 and TRBJ2-1, with D possibly matching TRBD1 (6 bases). Trimming removed 3 bases at V and 5 bases at J, with 9 bases between. This CDR3 has 13 residues. CDR1 SGHNT and CDR2 YYREEE come from the germline V gene (reference sequence). CDR3 residues: CASSSDRHNEQFF. The CDR3 nucleotides are TGTGCCAGCAGCTCCGACAGGCACAATGAGCAGTTCTTC.

The V and J genes are TRBV11-2 and TRBJ2-5; 7 bases are shared with TRBD2. This CDR3 has 16 amino acids. V lost 1 base, J lost 5 bases, and 10 bases stayed unmatched. The germline CDR1 and CDR2 sequences are SGHAT and FQNNGV. This CDR3 is CASSLGRSGGQETQYF. The CDR3 nucleotides read TGTGCCAGCAGCTTAGGGAGGTCGGGGGGTCAGGAGACCCAGTACTTC.

The V and J genes are TRBV7-2 and TRBJ2-7; tentatively, D is TRBD2 (5 bases). The CDR3 loop spans 13 amino acids. CDR1 is SGHTA, CDR2 FQGNSA, per germline. V was cut by 3 bases and J by 2 bases, with 8 bases left in between. CDR3 coding DNA: TGTGCCAGCAGCTTGGTCGGGACCTACGAGCAGTACTTC. Protein product: CASSLVGTYEQYF.

The CDR3 loop is CASSFLGTSNGYTF. The CDR3 region has the DNA TGTGCCAGCAGTTTCCTGGGGACATCAAATGGCTACACCTTC. V is TRBV27 and J is TRBJ1-2; D may be TRBD1 (6 bases). CDR1 is MNHEY and CDR2 is SMNVEV in the germline V gene (reference sequence). The V and J ends lost 3 bases and 6 bases respectively, with 14 bases between them. The CDR3 runs to 14 residues.

Note on this clone: At one end, the junction sequence differs from germline, possibly due to a read error. This rearrangement joins TRBV20-1 to TRBJ2-7, with TRBD2 as a possible D gene (8 bases). Germline V gene lookup returns CDR1 DFQATT and CDR2 SNEGSKA (reference sequence). The CDR3 has 10 residues. DNA of the CDR3: TGCAGTGCTAGACGGGAGGGACAGATTTTC. This encodes CSARREGQIF.

This clone was counted between two and nine times. V and J are TRBV6-4 and TRBJ2-1; 9 bases line up with TRBD2. The CDR3 sequence is 16 residues long. From germline, CDR1 is MRHNA and CDR2 SNTAGT. With 0 bases clipped from V and 4 bases from J, the junction kept 4 bases outside the gene matches. The CDR3 DNA follows: TGTGCCAGCAGTGACTCGGCTAGCGGGGAGTACAATGAGCAGTTCTTC. Translated: CASSDSASGEYNEQFF.

The chain couples TRBV18 to TRBJ2-4; possible D gene TRBD2, 5 bases. The CDR3 has 15 amino acids. Deletions cut 3 bases from V and 0 bases from J, with 9 bases between. In germline, CDR1 is KGHSH, CDR2 LQKENI. The CDR3 region has the DNA TGTGCCAGCTCACCTGGAGGCCCAGCCAAAAACATTCAGTACTTC. Its translation: CASSPGGPAKNIQYF.

The gene calls are TRBV6-5 and TRBJ1-2, with D perhaps matching TRBD1 (5 bases). Germline CDR1 MNHEY, CDR2 SVGAGI. V was pared by 1 base and J by 1 base, with 13 bases between. CDR3 length: 16 amino acids. The CDR3, as DNA: TGTGCCAGCAGTTACTTTCAGGGATTGATTAACTATGGCTACACCTTC. Its translation: CASSYFQGLINYGYTF.

V and J are TRBV2 and TRBJ1-1, with D perhaps TRBD1 (6 bases). With 5 bases removed from V and 6 bases from J, the gap between germline ends came to 13 bases. This CDR3 has 13 amino acids. Germline values: CDR1 SNHLY, CDR2 FYNNEI. The CDR3 DNA is TGTGCCAGCAGTCCGGACAGTGGCGCTGAAGCTTTCTTT. It encodes CASSPDSGAEAFF.

As concerns this clone: At one boundary the junction diverges from the germline segment, which might be a read error. V is TRBV5-1 and J is TRBJ2-3; 8 bases are shared with TRBD2. Germline-derived CDR1 and CDR2 are SGHRS and YFSETQ. The CDR3 loop spans 15 amino acids. CDR3 bases: TGCGCCCGCAGCTCTCCGGGGGGGGGCACAGATACGCAGTATTTT. Protein sequence: CARSSPGGGTDTQYF.

V gene TRBV7-2 combines with J gene TRBJ2-6; a weak D match, TRBD1 (6 bases). CDR1 and CDR2 from the germline V gene are SGHTA and FQGNSA. Trimming shortened V by 3 bases and J by 0 bases, and 9 bases separated the two germline ends. The CDR3 is 16 residues long. The CDR3 loop reads CASSFTGNSGANVLTF. Here the CDR3 DNA reads TGTGCCAGCAGCTTTACAGGGAACTCTGGGGCCAACGTCCTGACTTTC.

The chain links TRBV29-1 to TRBJ2-2; weak D call: TRBD1 (5 bases). Germline V CDR1 and CDR2: SQVTM, ANQGSEA. This CDR3 is built from 15 residues. Trimming cost V 7 bases and J 4 bases, with 19 bases left between them. For the CDR3, the DNA is TGCAGCGCCATATTTTACACAGGACGCACCGGGGAGCTGTTTTTT. Its protein is CSAIFYTGRTGELFF.

This clone is a singleton in its sample. The V and J genes are TRBV9 and TRBJ2-5; 8 bases fit TRBD1. The CDR3 extends over 15 amino acids. V lost 0 bases and J lost 7; bases outside the gene matches: 8. CDR1 SGDLS and CDR2 YYNGEE come from the germline V gene. CDR3 sequence reads: CASSVGPDRVTTQYF. CDR3 sequence (DNA): TGTGCCAGCAGCGTAGGGCCGGACAGGGTTACGACCCAGTACTTC. The variable domain in full, with the rest retrieved from reference TRBV9 and TRBJ2-5, is DSGVTQTPKHLITATGQRVTLRCSPRSGDLSVYWYQQSLDQGLQFLIQYYNGEERAKGNILERFSAQQFPDLHSELNLSSLELGDSALYFCASSVGPDRVTTQYFGPGTRLLVL.

The chain joins TRBV7-8 to TRBJ2-7; weak D call: TRBD1 (6 bases). V shed 3 bases and J shed 4 bases, with 10 bases lying between them. CDR1 and CDR2 (germline): SGHVS, FQNEAQ. The CDR3 totals 13 residues. The chain's CDR3 is CASSFRTAYEQYV. The CDR3 DNA follows: TGTGCCAGCAGCTTCCGGACAGCTTACGAGCAGTACGTC.

This clone was counted between two and nine times. This chain joins TRBV5-1 and TRBJ1-6; 7 bases are shared with TRBD1. This CDR3 is 14 amino acids long. V dropped 6 bases and J dropped 8; count of bases not matched to a gene: 8. The V gene's germline CDR1 is SGHRS and CDR2 YFSETQ. The CDR3 here is CASTATGAYSPLHF. CDR3 nucleotides: TGCGCCAGCACCGCAACAGGGGCGTATTCACCCCTCCACTTT.

This sequence joins TRBV6-5 and TRBJ1-1; D gene uncertain. Trimming cost V 0 bases and J 3 bases, with 11 bases left between them. Per the germline V gene, CDR1 is MNHEY and CDR2 is SVGAGI. The CDR3 runs to 15 residues. The CDR3 DNA follows: TGTGCCAGCAGTTACTCGTACTCTCGTCACACTGAAGCTTTCTTT. Translation gives CASSYSYSRHTEAFF.

The chain employs TRBV9 and TRBJ2-1, with 9 bases lining up with TRBD1. The CDR3 spans 16 residues. Germline V gives CDR1 SGDLS, CDR2 YYNGEE. The junction had 12 bases not matched to a gene; V was cut back by 4 bases and J by 7 bases. CDR3 protein: CASSPRGDRVTNEQFF. CDR3 DNA sequence: TGTGCCAGCAGCCCAAGGGGGGACAGGGTAACGAATGAGCAGTTCTTC.

This chain joins TRBV5-8 and TRBJ2-2; D call uncertain. CDR1 and CDR2 (germline): SGHTS, YDEGEE. V was cut by 1 base and J by 0 bases, with 4 bases left in between. This CDR3 has 14 residues. This CDR3 is CASSLFTNTGELFF. CDR3 sequence (DNA): TGTGCCAGCAGCTTGTTCACGAACACCGGGGAGCTGTTTTTT.

This chain connects TRBV25-1 to TRBJ2-5, with 7 bases matching TRBD1. The CDR3 runs to 14 residues. Germline V lookup: CDR1 MGHDK, CDR2 SYGVNS. The V segment lost 10 bases and the J segment 2 bases; nucleotides outside the gene matches: 10. CDR3 protein: CATTGRGHQETQYF. Written as DNA, the CDR3 is TGTGCCACCACGGGTAGGGGGCATCAAGAGACCCAGTACTTC.

The rearrangement links TRBV28 to TRBJ1-5, with D possibly TRBD1 on 5 matching bases. This CDR3 region has 16 residues. Per the germline V gene, CDR1 is MDHEN and CDR2 is SYDVKM. Trimming removed 3 bases at V and 0 bases at J, with 12 bases between. DNA for the CDR3: TGTGCCAGCAGTTTCGGGGGGGACTTTAGCAATCAGCCCCAGCATTTT. Its translation is CASSFGGDFSNQPQHF.